The 32 T cell receptor beta chains below were found in one sample sequenced in a study of shared clonotypes between healthy human individuals. Here immunoSEQ multiplex PCR was the method, and the copy in TCRdb shows in-frame clones only, minus some. The sample includes 2 million to 3 million clones, over 85% of them seen just once. What was sequenced was naive CD4+ T cells from PBMCs. The subset here: CD45RA+ positively selected. The receptor source for this set is a man aged 18 to 30 in good health. Some clones in this sample may be carry-over from other donors' samples.

The rearrangement uses TRBV19 and TRBJ2-2; TRBD1 agrees at 7 bases. Trimming took 7 bases from V and 4 from J; bases not matched to a gene: 6. The CDR3 spans 14 residues. Per germline, CDR1 LNHDA and CDR2 SQIVND (reference sequence). CDR3 nucleotide sequence: TGTGCCAGTAAGGGGGCGATCCTCACCGGGGAGCTGTTTTTT. This encodes CASKGAILTGELFF.

DNA of the CDR3: TGCGCCAGCAGCCAAGATCCCGGACAGGGGCATCAGCCCCAGCATTTT. Residues: CASSQDPGQGHQPQHF. This chain links TRBV4-3 with TRBJ1-5; 9 bases map to TRBD1. The CDR3 spans 16 residues. Germline-derived CDR1 and CDR2 are LGHNA and YSLEER. Trimming took 0 bases from V and 5 from J; bases not matched to a gene: 5.

V and J are TRBV6-5 and TRBJ2-4; D is undetermined. With 2 bases removed from V and 2 bases from J, the gap between germline ends came to 7 bases. The CDR3 is made up of 14 amino acids. CDR1 is MNHEY and CDR2 is SVGAGI in the germline V gene. The CDR3 loop is CASSYDATKNIQYF. CDR3 bases: TGTGCCAGCAGTTACGACGCTACCAAAAACATTCAGTACTTC.

The rearrangement links TRBV7-9 to TRBJ1-2, with 8 bases matching TRBD1. Germline V gene data show CDR1 as SEHNR and CDR2 as FQNEAQ (reference sequence). CDR3 size: 15 residues. Germline trimming cut 5 bases from V and 4 bases from J; bases unmatched to any gene: 9. The CDR3 is CASSPTTGASYGYTF. As DNA, the CDR3 is TGTGCCAGCAGCCCTACGACAGGGGCTTCCTATGGCTACACCTTC.

The chain carries TRBV20-1 and TRBJ1-1; D not certain. Germline CDR1 and CDR2: DFQATT and SNEGSKA (reference sequence). Trimming pared 6 bases from V and 4 bases from J, leaving 9 bases between. The CDR3 has 11 amino acids. The CDR3 protein is CSAPPVTEAFF. The CDR3 DNA follows: TGCAGTGCACCGCCGGTCACTGAAGCTTTCTTT.

The chain couples TRBV14 to TRBJ2-7; tentatively, D is TRBD1 or TRBD2 (5 bases each). With 1 base removed from V and 6 bases from J, the gap between germline ends came to 19 bases. There are 16 residues in the CDR3. CDR1 and CDR2 (germline): SGHDN, FVKESK. CDR3 protein: CASSQAPGAGTPEQYF. CDR3 sequence (DNA): TGTGCCAGCAGCCAAGCCCCCGGGGCAGGAACACCCGAGCAGTACTTC.

This rearrangement joins TRBV5-1 to TRBJ2-7; no reliable D call. V lost 4 bases and J 3 bases, leaving 14 bases between the germline ends. The CDR3 runs 14 residues. CDR1 and CDR2 from the germline V gene are SGHRS and YFSETQ. The CDR3 DNA reads as TGCGCCAGCAGCCTGGGGTCGGTATTCTACGAGCAGTACTTC. Protein: CASSLGSVFYEQYF.

J is TRBJ1-4 and V is TRBV30; 10 positions agree with TRBD1. The CDR3 consists of 19 residues. Losses at the gene ends were 0 bases for V and 6 bases for J; bases not matched to a gene: 16. Germline V gene lookup returns CDR1 GTSNPN and CDR2 SVGIG (reference sequence). CDR3 coding DNA: TGTGCCTGGAGTGTACGTATATGGGACAGGGGCGCGCGATATGAAAAACTGTTTTTT. Protein product: CAWSVRIWDRGARYEKLFF.

About this clone itself: This sample also contains other DNA sequences that code for the same CDR3. The chain employs TRBV28 and TRBJ2-7, with TRBD2 as a possible D gene (6 bases). The V end lost 2 bases, the J end lost 3 bases, and 8 bases lay between the germline ends. The CDR3 consists of 13 residues. The germline V gene has CDR1 MDHEN and CDR2 SYDVKM. The CDR3 bases are TGTGCCAGCAGTTTAGGAGGGAGCTACGAGCAGTACTTC. This sequence encodes CASSLGGSYEQYF.

The genes are TRBV9 and TRBJ2-7; 12 bases line up with TRBD2. This CDR3 is built from 19 residues. The germline gives CDR1 SGDLS, CDR2 YYNGEE. With 3 bases clipped from V and 0 bases from J, the junction kept 13 bases outside the gene matches. CDR3 protein: CASSERLGLAGRRSYEQYF. For the CDR3, the DNA is TGTGCCAGCAGCGAACGATTAGGACTAGCGGGACGACGCTCCTACGAGCAGTACTTC.

The V gene is TRBV7-3, the J gene TRBJ1-2; D possibly corresponds to TRBD1 (6 bases). Looked up from germline, CDR1 is SGHTA and CDR2 is FQGTGA. This CDR3 has 16 amino acids. Trimming took off 0 bases at V and 0 bases at J, with 11 bases between the two ends. CDR3 nucleotides: TGTGCCAGCAGCTTAACGGGACAAGAACCTAACTATGGCTACACCTTC. Translation gives CASSLTGQEPNYGYTF.

J is TRBJ2-1 and V is TRBV5-1; D may correspond to TRBD1 or TRBD2 (5 bases each). Germline V gives CDR1 SGHRS, CDR2 YFSETQ. Trimming shortened V by 0 bases and J by 6 bases, and 13 bases separated the two germline ends. The CDR3 is 15 amino acids. The CDR3 DNA reads as TGCGCCAGCAGCTTGGGGGCAGGGAGAGTCAATGAGCAGTTCTTC. As protein: CASSLGAGRVNEQFF.

This clone was seen once. The chain links TRBV5-1 to TRBJ2-1, with 7 positions matching TRBD1. The CDR3 has 16 residues. J gave up 9 bases and V 6 bases, and 18 bases lay outside the gene matches. Germline-derived CDR1 and CDR2 are SGHRS and YFSETQ. CDR3 region: CASIGQTGAVQGEQFF. Here the CDR3 DNA reads TGCGCCAGCATCGGACAAACAGGGGCTGTACAAGGTGAGCAGTTCTTC.

A remark on this clone: Other nucleotide sequences from this sample produce the same CDR3. The chain couples TRBV5-1 to TRBJ2-5; D unresolved. The V and J ends lost 1 base and 4 bases respectively, with 5 bases between them. This CDR3 is built from 12 residues. The germline V gene encodes CDR1 SGHRS and CDR2 YFSETQ. The CDR3, as DNA: TGCGCCAGCAGCTTGAGAGGAGAGACCCAGTACTTC. Amino acid sequence: CASSLRGETQYF.

V usage is TRBV5-5 and J usage is TRBJ1-5; 10 bases fit TRBD1. CDR1 and CDR2 from the germline V gene are SGHKS and YYEKEE (reference sequence). The CDR3 contains 16 residues. V dropped 4 bases and J dropped 7; count of bases not matched to a gene: 11. The CDR3 protein is CASSIHTRDRGQPQHF. CDR3 bases: TGTGCCAGCAGCATCCACACCCGGGACAGGGGCCAGCCCCAGCATTTT.

The chain is built from TRBV9 and TRBJ2-7; D might be TRBD1 (6 bases). CDR1 SGDLS and CDR2 YYNGEE come from the germline V gene. V dropped 4 bases and J dropped 6 bases, with 17 bases sitting between them. This CDR3 spans 14 amino acids. CDR3 bases: TGTGCCAGCAGCCCTGACCGCAGGGACACCGAGCAGTACTTC. The encoded protein is CASSPDRRDTEQYF.

The chain recombines TRBV28 with TRBJ2-1; D might be TRBD1 (5 bases). CDR3 size: 15 residues. The V end lost 2 bases, the J end lost 5 bases, and 13 bases lay between the germline ends. From germline, CDR1 is MDHEN and CDR2 SYDVKM. The CDR3 DNA is TGTGCCAGCAGTTTAGGGCAGGGTGGGAACAATGAGCAGTTCTTC. It translates to CASSLGQGGNNEQFF.

CDR3 in amino acids: CASSLGPPANEQFF. The DNA for the CDR3 is TGCGCCAGCAGCCTCGGACCCCCCGCCAATGAGCAGTTCTTC. V is TRBV5-1 and J is TRBJ2-1; no clear D gene. This CDR3 contains 14 residues. The V end lost 4 bases, the J end lost 6 bases, and 14 bases lay between the germline ends. The germline V gene encodes CDR1 SGHRS and CDR2 YFSETQ.

DNA for the CDR3: TGCGCCAGCAGCCACCCTACCGCCTATAATTCACCCCTCCACTTT. Protein: CASSHPTAYNSPLHF. The chain recombines TRBV4-3 with TRBJ1-6; D uncertain. The germline CDR1 and CDR2 sequences are LGHNA and YSLEER. V was clipped by 3 bases and J by 2 bases, with 8 bases between them. The CDR3 loop spans 15 amino acids.

This rearrangement joins TRBV5-1 to TRBJ2-2; tentative D call: TRBD1 (6 bases). The CDR3 covers 20 residues. Trimming shortened V by 3 bases and J by 0 bases, and 24 bases separated the two germline ends. The germline V gene encodes CDR1 SGHRS and CDR2 YFSETQ. CDR3: CASSSLGQLRGITNTGELFF. CDR3 DNA sequence: TGCGCCAGCAGCTCTCTAGGACAGCTGAGGGGTATAACGAACACCGGGGAGCTGTTTTTT.

The chain couples TRBV6-1 to TRBJ1-3, with D possibly matching TRBD1 (6 bases). With 4 bases removed from V and 4 bases from J, the gap between germline ends came to 17 bases. Germline CDR1 reads MNHNS; CDR2 reads SASEGT. The CDR3 contains 16 residues. The CDR3 bases are TGTGCCAGCAGTGCCACAGGGTTACTTGGGGGAAACACCATATATTTT. It translates to CASSATGLLGGNTIYF.

The V call is TRBV5-1, the J call TRBJ2-5; tentatively, D is TRBD2 (5 bases). Germline CDR1 and CDR2: SGHRS and YFSETQ. Trimming removed 0 bases from V and 7 bases from J, with 25 bases in between. The CDR3 length is 18 residues. The CDR3: CASSLEVSGPWRQVTQYF. CDR3 nucleotide sequence: TGCGCCAGCAGCTTGGAAGTTTCGGGCCCCTGGAGGCAGGTGACCCAGTACTTC. The full variable domain, with the rest looked up from reference TRBV5-1 and TRBJ2-5, is KAGVTQTPRYLIKTRGQQVTLSCSPISGHRSVSWYQQTPGQGLQFLFEYFSETQRNKGNFPGRFSGRQFSNSRSEMNVSTLELGDSALYLCASSLEVSGPWRQVTQYFGPGTRLLVL.

The genes are TRBV9 and TRBJ2-2, with 11 bases that match TRBD2. This CDR3 region has 16 residues. V shed 0 bases and J 7 bases; nucleotides not matched to a gene: 5. CDR1 and CDR2 (germline): SGDLS, YYNGEE. This chain's CDR3 is CASSVGLAGLGGELFF. CDR3 DNA: TGTGCCAGCAGCGTAGGACTAGCGGGATTAGGCGGGGAGCTGTTTTTT.

V is TRBV28 and J is TRBJ2-3; possibly TRBD1 for D (6 bases). V gave up 8 bases and J gave up 5 bases, with 20 bases separating them. The length of the CDR3 is 15 residues. Germline assignment: CDR1 MDHEN and CDR2 SYDVKM. The DNA for the CDR3 is TGTGCCAGCTCCCCCCCACAGGGATACCGAGATACGCAGTATTTT. Translation gives CASSPPQGYRDTQYF.

The CDR3 reads CASNQVPGANVLTF. CDR3 sequence (DNA): TGTGCCAGTAATCAGGTGCCGGGGGCCAACGTCCTGACTTTC. The J gene is TRBJ2-6, the V gene TRBV19; D is uncertain. V lost 7 bases to trimming and J lost 4 bases, with 11 bases between them. The CDR3 sequence is 14 residues long. In germline, CDR1 is LNHDA, CDR2 SQIVND (reference sequence). The full variable domain, rest sourced from reference TRBV19 and TRBJ2-6, is DGGITQSPKYLFRKEGQNVTLSCEQNLNHDAMYWYRQDPGQGLRLIYYSQIVNDFQKGDIAEGYSVSREKKESFPLTVTSAQKNPTAFYLCASNQVPGANVLTFGAGSRLTVL.

CDR3 in amino acids: CASSSTGTARHQPQHF. In nucleotides, the CDR3 is TGTGCCAGCAGCTCCACCGGGACAGCCCGTCATCAGCCCCAGCATTTT. The gene calls are TRBV2 and TRBJ1-5, with TRBD1 matching 7 bases. From germline, CDR1 is SNHLY and CDR2 FYNNEI. The V segment lost 6 bases and the J segment 5 bases; nucleotides outside the gene matches: 13. The CDR3 totals 16 residues.

This chain links TRBV5-1 with TRBJ2-1; 11 bases agree with TRBD2. Germline loops: CDR1 SGHRS, CDR2 YFSETQ. With 0 bases clipped from V and 2 bases from J, the junction kept 1 base outside the gene matches. The length of the CDR3 is 16 residues. The CDR3 here is CASSLAGLAAYNEQFF. The DNA of the CDR3 is TGCGCCAGCAGCTTGGCGGGACTAGCGGCCTACAATGAGCAGTTCTTC.

The chain joins TRBV28 to TRBJ1-4; D ambiguous. The CDR3 is made up of 16 amino acids. V lost 6 bases and J 8 bases, leaving 22 bases between the germline ends. Germline V gives CDR1 MDHEN, CDR2 SYDVKM. The CDR3 here is CASSIRSGNNREKLFF. In DNA form, the CDR3 reads TGTGCCAGCAGCATCCGATCGGGGAATAATAGGGAAAAACTGTTTTTT.

This clone came up a few times. This chain uses TRBV7-9 with TRBJ1-1; tentative D call: TRBD1 (6 bases). CDR3 length: 15 amino acids. V lost 5 bases and J 0 bases, leaving 13 bases between the germline ends. Germline CDR1 is SEHNR and CDR2 is FQNEAQ (reference sequence). DNA of the CDR3: TGTGCCAGCAGCCCCTGGGACACTTTGAACACTGAAGCTTTCTTT. Its protein product is CASSPWDTLNTEAFF.

V is TRBV18 and J is TRBJ2-3; TRBD1 might be the D (5 bases). The CDR3 has 16 residues. Germline CDR1 KGHSH, CDR2 LQKENI. V was pared by 0 bases and J by 1 base, with 11 bases between. CDR3 nucleotides: TGTGCCAGCTCACCACCGGCCCCCAGGGGCACAGATACGCAGTATTTT. Its protein is CASSPPAPRGTDTQYF.

The CDR3 spells CASSSIAGVSGANVLTF. CDR3 bases: TGTGCCAGCAGCTCGATAGCGGGAGTTTCTGGGGCCAACGTCCTGACTTTC. The chain carries TRBV7-9 and TRBJ2-6; TRBD2 matches at 9 bases. CDR3 length: 17 amino acids. In germline, CDR1 is SEHNR, CDR2 FQNEAQ (reference sequence). V dropped 4 bases and J dropped 1; count of bases not matched to a gene: 5.

The V gene is TRBV6-1, the J gene TRBJ1-1; tentatively, D is TRBD1 (6 bases). Trimming cost V 1 base and J 5 bases, with 11 bases left between them. In germline, CDR1 is MNHNS, CDR2 SASEGT. The CDR3 has 14 amino acids. CDR3 amino acids: CASSEEGGQTEAFF. CDR3 DNA sequence: TGTGCCAGCAGTGAAGAAGGGGGTCAGACTGAAGCTTTCTTT.